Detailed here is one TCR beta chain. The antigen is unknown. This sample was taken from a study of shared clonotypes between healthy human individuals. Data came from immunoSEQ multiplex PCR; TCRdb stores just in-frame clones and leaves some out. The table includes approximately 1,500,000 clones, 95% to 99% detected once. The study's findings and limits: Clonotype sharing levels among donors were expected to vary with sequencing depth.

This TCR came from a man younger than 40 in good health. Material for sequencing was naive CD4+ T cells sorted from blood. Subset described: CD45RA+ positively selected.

The CDR3 region is CASSLESVTGRLAYAFF. CDR3 nucleotide sequence: TGTGCCAGCAGCTTAGAGAGTGTCACAGGGCGATTGGCGTACGCTTTCTTT. The rearrangement links TRBV7-2 to TRBJ1-1, with D possibly being TRBD1 (6 bases). Germline loops: CDR1 SGHTA, CDR2 FQGNSA. With 1 base removed from V and 11 bases from J, the gap between germline ends came to 26 bases. The CDR3 is 17 amino acids.